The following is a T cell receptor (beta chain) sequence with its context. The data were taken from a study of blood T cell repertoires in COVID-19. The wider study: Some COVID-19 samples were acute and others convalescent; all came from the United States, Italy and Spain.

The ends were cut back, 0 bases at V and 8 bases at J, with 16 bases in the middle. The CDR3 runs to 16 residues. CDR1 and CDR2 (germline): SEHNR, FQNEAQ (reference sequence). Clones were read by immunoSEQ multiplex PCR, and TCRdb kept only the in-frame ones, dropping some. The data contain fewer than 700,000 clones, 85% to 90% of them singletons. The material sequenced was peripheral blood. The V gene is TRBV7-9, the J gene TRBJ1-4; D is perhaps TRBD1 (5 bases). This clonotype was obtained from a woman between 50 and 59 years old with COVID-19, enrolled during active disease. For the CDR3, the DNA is TGTGCCAGCAGCTTAGCATGGCAGGGCGTGGGGGAAAAACTGTTTTTT. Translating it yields CASSLAWQGVGEKLFF.